Shown below are 26 T cell receptor beta chains from a single sample sequenced in a study of OX40 agonist ivuxolimab in advanced cancers. Produced via immunoSEQ multiplex PCR; TCRdb's table is partial and in-frame only. The table shows about 83,000 clones, with around 80% occurring only once. This specimen was CD4+ or CD8+ T cells sorted from blood, taken in a trial of the OX40 agonist ivuxolimab. The source of these receptors is an adult with an advanced solid tumor such as melanoma, head and neck, liver or kidney cancer.

The chain links TRBV9 to TRBJ2-3, with 8 bases that match TRBD2. In germline, CDR1 is SGDLS, CDR2 YYNGEE. CDR3 length: 16 amino acids. V lost 3 bases, J lost 1 base, and 7 bases stayed unmatched. CDR3: CASSGSNSGGTDTQYF. The CDR3 DNA follows: TGTGCCAGCAGCGGATCTAATAGCGGGGGCACAGATACGCAGTATTTT.

V and J are TRBV7-9 and TRBJ2-5; a weak D match, TRBD1 (5 bases). Germline lookup yields CDR1 SEHNR and CDR2 FQNEAQ (reference sequence). The CDR3 contains 14 residues. V shed 3 bases and J shed 5 bases, with 13 bases lying between them. The CDR3 coding sequence is TGTGCCAGCAGCTTTTCTCAGGGTAGGGAGACCCAGTACTTC. Its translation is CASSFSQGRETQYF.

The chain combines TRBV11-3 with TRBJ2-7; 11 nucleotides align to TRBD2. The CDR3 totals 18 residues. Germline CDR1 reads SGHNT; CDR2 reads YENEEA. V lost 0 bases, J lost 0 bases, and 7 bases stayed unmatched. CDR3 DNA: TGTGCCAGCAGCTTAGATCCCTACGGACTAGCGGGCTCCTACGAGCAGTACTTC. This sequence encodes CASSLDPYGLAGSYEQYF. Looking up the rest from reference TRBV11-3 and TRBJ2-7 gives the full variable domain: EAGVVQSPRYKIIEKKQPVAFWCNPISGHNTLYWYLQNLGQGPELLIRYENEEAVDDSQLPKDRFSAERLKGVDSTLKIQPAELGDSAVYLCASSLDPYGLAGSYEQYFGPGTRLTVT.

A single count supports this clone. The V gene is TRBV2, the J gene TRBJ1-5; TRBD1 agrees at 9 bases. In germline, CDR1 is SNHLY, CDR2 FYNNEI. Trimming at V came to 5 bases and at J to 5 bases, leaving 7 bases not matched to a gene. The CDR3 consists of 15 residues. The CDR3 nucleotides are TGTGCCAGCAGTCCGGACAGGGGAGGCTATCAGCCCCAGCATTTT. Its translation: CASSPDRGGYQPQHF.

This clone was seen a few times. The rearrangement links TRBV5-6 to TRBJ2-3; maybe TRBD2 (5 bases). This CDR3 contains 14 residues. Germline V gene sequence: CDR1 SGHDT, CDR2 YYEEEE. V was pared by 1 base and J by 6 bases, with 12 bases between. The chain's CDR3 is CASSLPGWRDTQYF. The CDR3 nucleotides read TGTGCCAGCAGCTTGCCAGGTTGGAGGGATACGCAGTATTTT.

This chain links TRBV5-1 with TRBJ1-4; 7 positions match TRBD1. Trimming removed 4 bases from V and 7 bases from J; junction bases left unmatched: 7. This CDR3 has 14 amino acids. CDR1 is SGHRS, CDR2 YFSETQ, per germline. CDR3 region: CASSLQGGPEKLFF. CDR3 DNA: TGCGCCAGCAGCCTGCAGGGGGGGCCTGAAAAACTGTTTTTT.

The chain links TRBV28 to TRBJ2-3; D may be TRBD2 (5 bases). The germline V gene has CDR1 MDHEN and CDR2 SYDVKM. The CDR3 is 14 residues long. V lost 3 bases and J lost 6, with 13 bases in between. The CDR3 is CASSLPLTGDTQYF. In DNA, the CDR3 is TGTGCCAGCAGTTTGCCCCTGACGGGGGATACGCAGTATTTT.

The chain couples TRBV6-5 to TRBJ2-7; D gene unclear. The germline CDR1 and CDR2 sequences are MNHEY and SVGAGI. The ends were cut back, 4 bases at V and 1 base at J, with 17 bases in the middle. This CDR3 comprises 16 residues. CDR3 nucleotide sequence: TGTGCCAGCAGTTCGACCCGGTTCCGGTTATCCTACGAGCAGTACTTC. It encodes CASSSTRFRLSYEQYF.

This chain joins TRBV5-6 and TRBJ2-5; D unclear. CDR1 is SGHDT and CDR2 is YYEEEE in the germline V gene. The CDR3 runs to 16 residues. V lost 4 bases to trimming and J lost 4 bases, with 20 bases between them. CDR3 nucleotide sequence: TGTGCCAGCAGCGGCGGCGACTGGAAGATAGGAGAGACCCAGTACTTC. This codes for CASSGGDWKIGETQYF.

J is TRBJ2-3 and V is TRBV9, with 7 bases fitting TRBD2. V dropped 0 bases and J dropped 2; count of bases not matched to a gene: 6. Germline V gene lookup returns CDR1 SGDLS and CDR2 YYNGEE. The CDR3 totals 16 residues. The DNA for the CDR3 is TGTGCCAGCAGCGTAGCAAGCGGGGTCCTCACAGATACGCAGTATTTT. Its translation is CASSVASGVLTDTQYF. The full variable domain, completed using reference TRBV9 and TRBJ2-3, is DSGVTQTPKHLITATGQRVTLRCSPRSGDLSVYWYQQSLDQGLQFLIQYYNGEERAKGNILERFSAQQFPDLHSELNLSSLELGDSALYFCASSVASGVLTDTQYFGPGTRLTVL.

In its sample, this clone was seen a few times. V gene TRBV19 combines with J gene TRBJ2-7; TRBD2 might be the D (6 bases). Trimming stripped 5 bases from V and 3 bases from J, with 20 bases between. The CDR3 is 16 amino acids. Looked up from germline, CDR1 is LNHDA and CDR2 is SQIVND (reference sequence). The CDR3 reads CASSATLARTLYEQYF. In DNA, the CDR3 is TGTGCCAGTAGTGCGACACTAGCCCGAACCCTCTACGAGCAGTACTTC.

The chain is built from TRBV5-1 and TRBJ1-1; perhaps TRBD1 as D (5 bases). The V end lost 2 bases, the J end lost 7 bases, and 15 bases lay between the germline ends. The CDR3 runs to 14 residues. CDR1 SGHRS and CDR2 YFSETQ come from the germline V gene. CDR3 nucleotides: TGCGCCAGCAGCTTCACCGGGGCCGGCTTTGAAGCTTTCTTT. Protein product: CASSFTGAGFEAFF.

This chain links TRBV5-6 with TRBJ2-1; 8 bases are a match to TRBD1. V gave up 4 bases and J gave up 14 bases; unmatched junction bases: 11. CDR1 is SGHDT, CDR2 YYEEEE, per germline. This CDR3 is built from 13 residues. The CDR3 DNA sequence: TGTGCCAGCAGCAGACAGGGGTTTCACTGGGAGTTCTTC. This codes for CASSRQGFHWEFF.

J is TRBJ2-2 and V is TRBV2; maybe TRBD1 (5 bases). The CDR3 has 15 residues. Trimming took off 3 bases at V and 5 bases at J, with 13 bases between the two ends. Germline loops: CDR1 SNHLY, CDR2 FYNNEI. CDR3 nucleotide sequence: TGTGCCAGCAGTGAGGCCAGGGTCGGAACCGGGGAGCTGTTTTTT. Translating gives CASSEARVGTGELFF.

The CDR3 nucleotides are TGTGCCAGCAGCTTTCGCCCGTCCAATGAGCAGTTCTTC. It specifies CASSFRPSNEQFF. The rearrangement joins TRBV11-3 to TRBJ2-1; no clear D. Trimming removed 3 bases from V and 6 bases from J, with 9 bases in between. This CDR3 is built from 13 residues. The V gene's germline CDR1 is SGHNT and CDR2 YENEEA.

The CDR3 nucleotides read TGCAGCGTTGAAAAAGACGGGGGTAGAGAGACCCAGTACTTC. Protein: CSVEKDGGRETQYF. This chain links TRBV29-1 with TRBJ2-5, with D possibly matching TRBD2 (6 bases). V was pared by 2 bases and J by 4 bases, with 14 bases between. Germline assignment: CDR1 SQVTM and CDR2 ANQGSEA. This CDR3 comprises 14 residues.

The chain links TRBV30 to TRBJ1-1; D is unclear. CDR1 and CDR2 from the germline V gene are GTSNPN and SVGIG (reference sequence). V was shortened by 2 bases and J by 1 base, with 8 bases between the two germline ends. This CDR3 contains 13 residues. CDR3 sequence reads: CAWSHRRNTEAFF. Written as DNA, the CDR3 is TGTGCCTGGAGTCACAGACGGAACACTGAAGCTTTCTTT.

This clone turned up a few times. The gene calls are TRBV9 and TRBJ2-2; D gene unclear. The CDR3 runs 13 residues. Germline CDR1 is SGDLS and CDR2 is YYNGEE. V lost 4 bases and J 5 bases, leaving 9 bases between the germline ends. CDR3 loop: CASSPDGTGELFF. For the CDR3, the DNA is TGTGCCAGCAGCCCCGATGGGACCGGGGAGCTGTTTTTT.

This clone was seen a few times. This sequence joins TRBV10-2 and TRBJ2-3; D could derive from TRBD1 or TRBD2 (6 bases each). V shed 3 bases and J shed 6 bases, with 10 bases lying between them. This CDR3 region has 13 residues. The germline gives CDR1 WSHSY, CDR2 SAAADI. Here the CDR3 reads CASSDRGVDTQYF. CDR3 sequence (DNA): TGCGCCAGCAGTGATAGGGGGGTGGATACGCAGTATTTT.

This clone was counted a few times. The V gene is TRBV2, the J gene TRBJ1-5; D uncertain. The germline V and J ends were trimmed by 2 bases and 0 bases, with 5 bases remaining between them. CDR1 and CDR2 (germline): SNHLY, FYNNEI. The CDR3 runs 14 residues. The CDR3 sequence is CASSEWVSNQPQHF. The CDR3 region has the DNA TGTGCCAGCAGTGAATGGGTTAGCAATCAGCCCCAGCATTTT.

The chain joins TRBV28 to TRBJ1-5, with a weak D call TRBD1 (5 bases). CDR1 and CDR2 (germline): MDHEN, SYDVKM. The CDR3 is 14 residues long. The CDR3 DNA reads TGTGCTATCCGGACACCAATTAGCAATCAGCCCCAGCATTTT. It translates to CAIRTPISNQPQHF.

The rearrangement joins TRBV4-1 to TRBJ1-6; tentatively, D is TRBD1 (5 bases). Germline lookup yields CDR1 MGHRA and CDR2 YSYEKL. This CDR3 has 14 residues. The V gene lost 1 base and the J gene lost 14 bases, with 15 bases spanning the gap. The DNA of the CDR3 is TGCGCCAGCAGCCAAGGGGACGGAGATTTTGCCCTCCACTTT. This codes for CASSQGDGDFALHF.

This clone was recorded once. This chain joins TRBV7-9 and TRBJ2-7; 9 bases align to TRBD1. The CDR3 length is 14 residues. Germline V CDR1 and CDR2: SEHNR, FQNEAQ (reference sequence). Losses at the gene ends were 6 bases for V and 1 base for J; bases not matched to a gene: 4. As DNA, the CDR3 is TGTGCCAGCAGTCCCGGGACAGGGTCCTACGAGCAGTACTTC. Its protein is CASSPGTGSYEQYF.

This chain joins TRBV4-3 and TRBJ1-6; D not certain. V lost 0 bases and J lost 7, with 10 bases in between. The CDR3 has 15 amino acids. From germline, CDR1 is LGHNA and CDR2 YSLEER. The CDR3 sequence is CASSQEVSGNSPLHF. CDR3 bases: TGCGCCAGCAGCCAAGAAGTATCGGGAAATTCACCCCTCCACTTT.

The J gene is TRBJ1-4, the V gene TRBV9; D is perhaps TRBD1 (5 bases). CDR3 length: 12 residues. Germline V gene data show CDR1 as SGDLS and CDR2 as YYNGEE. V lost 3 bases to trimming and J lost 12 bases, with 12 bases between them. The CDR3 region has the DNA TGTGCCAGCAGCGCAGTTGGACAAGAACTGTTTTTT. Protein sequence: CASSAVGQELFF.

A few counts support this clone. The rearrangement uses TRBV5-1 and TRBJ2-5; D is undetermined. Trimming left V 3 bases short and J 4 bases short, with 13 bases between. CDR1 is SGHRS and CDR2 is YFSETQ in the germline V gene. The CDR3 has 14 residues. CDR3 bases: TGCGCCAGCAGCTCTTCTGTGGCTGTAGAGACCCAGTACTTC. Translating it yields CASSSSVAVETQYF.